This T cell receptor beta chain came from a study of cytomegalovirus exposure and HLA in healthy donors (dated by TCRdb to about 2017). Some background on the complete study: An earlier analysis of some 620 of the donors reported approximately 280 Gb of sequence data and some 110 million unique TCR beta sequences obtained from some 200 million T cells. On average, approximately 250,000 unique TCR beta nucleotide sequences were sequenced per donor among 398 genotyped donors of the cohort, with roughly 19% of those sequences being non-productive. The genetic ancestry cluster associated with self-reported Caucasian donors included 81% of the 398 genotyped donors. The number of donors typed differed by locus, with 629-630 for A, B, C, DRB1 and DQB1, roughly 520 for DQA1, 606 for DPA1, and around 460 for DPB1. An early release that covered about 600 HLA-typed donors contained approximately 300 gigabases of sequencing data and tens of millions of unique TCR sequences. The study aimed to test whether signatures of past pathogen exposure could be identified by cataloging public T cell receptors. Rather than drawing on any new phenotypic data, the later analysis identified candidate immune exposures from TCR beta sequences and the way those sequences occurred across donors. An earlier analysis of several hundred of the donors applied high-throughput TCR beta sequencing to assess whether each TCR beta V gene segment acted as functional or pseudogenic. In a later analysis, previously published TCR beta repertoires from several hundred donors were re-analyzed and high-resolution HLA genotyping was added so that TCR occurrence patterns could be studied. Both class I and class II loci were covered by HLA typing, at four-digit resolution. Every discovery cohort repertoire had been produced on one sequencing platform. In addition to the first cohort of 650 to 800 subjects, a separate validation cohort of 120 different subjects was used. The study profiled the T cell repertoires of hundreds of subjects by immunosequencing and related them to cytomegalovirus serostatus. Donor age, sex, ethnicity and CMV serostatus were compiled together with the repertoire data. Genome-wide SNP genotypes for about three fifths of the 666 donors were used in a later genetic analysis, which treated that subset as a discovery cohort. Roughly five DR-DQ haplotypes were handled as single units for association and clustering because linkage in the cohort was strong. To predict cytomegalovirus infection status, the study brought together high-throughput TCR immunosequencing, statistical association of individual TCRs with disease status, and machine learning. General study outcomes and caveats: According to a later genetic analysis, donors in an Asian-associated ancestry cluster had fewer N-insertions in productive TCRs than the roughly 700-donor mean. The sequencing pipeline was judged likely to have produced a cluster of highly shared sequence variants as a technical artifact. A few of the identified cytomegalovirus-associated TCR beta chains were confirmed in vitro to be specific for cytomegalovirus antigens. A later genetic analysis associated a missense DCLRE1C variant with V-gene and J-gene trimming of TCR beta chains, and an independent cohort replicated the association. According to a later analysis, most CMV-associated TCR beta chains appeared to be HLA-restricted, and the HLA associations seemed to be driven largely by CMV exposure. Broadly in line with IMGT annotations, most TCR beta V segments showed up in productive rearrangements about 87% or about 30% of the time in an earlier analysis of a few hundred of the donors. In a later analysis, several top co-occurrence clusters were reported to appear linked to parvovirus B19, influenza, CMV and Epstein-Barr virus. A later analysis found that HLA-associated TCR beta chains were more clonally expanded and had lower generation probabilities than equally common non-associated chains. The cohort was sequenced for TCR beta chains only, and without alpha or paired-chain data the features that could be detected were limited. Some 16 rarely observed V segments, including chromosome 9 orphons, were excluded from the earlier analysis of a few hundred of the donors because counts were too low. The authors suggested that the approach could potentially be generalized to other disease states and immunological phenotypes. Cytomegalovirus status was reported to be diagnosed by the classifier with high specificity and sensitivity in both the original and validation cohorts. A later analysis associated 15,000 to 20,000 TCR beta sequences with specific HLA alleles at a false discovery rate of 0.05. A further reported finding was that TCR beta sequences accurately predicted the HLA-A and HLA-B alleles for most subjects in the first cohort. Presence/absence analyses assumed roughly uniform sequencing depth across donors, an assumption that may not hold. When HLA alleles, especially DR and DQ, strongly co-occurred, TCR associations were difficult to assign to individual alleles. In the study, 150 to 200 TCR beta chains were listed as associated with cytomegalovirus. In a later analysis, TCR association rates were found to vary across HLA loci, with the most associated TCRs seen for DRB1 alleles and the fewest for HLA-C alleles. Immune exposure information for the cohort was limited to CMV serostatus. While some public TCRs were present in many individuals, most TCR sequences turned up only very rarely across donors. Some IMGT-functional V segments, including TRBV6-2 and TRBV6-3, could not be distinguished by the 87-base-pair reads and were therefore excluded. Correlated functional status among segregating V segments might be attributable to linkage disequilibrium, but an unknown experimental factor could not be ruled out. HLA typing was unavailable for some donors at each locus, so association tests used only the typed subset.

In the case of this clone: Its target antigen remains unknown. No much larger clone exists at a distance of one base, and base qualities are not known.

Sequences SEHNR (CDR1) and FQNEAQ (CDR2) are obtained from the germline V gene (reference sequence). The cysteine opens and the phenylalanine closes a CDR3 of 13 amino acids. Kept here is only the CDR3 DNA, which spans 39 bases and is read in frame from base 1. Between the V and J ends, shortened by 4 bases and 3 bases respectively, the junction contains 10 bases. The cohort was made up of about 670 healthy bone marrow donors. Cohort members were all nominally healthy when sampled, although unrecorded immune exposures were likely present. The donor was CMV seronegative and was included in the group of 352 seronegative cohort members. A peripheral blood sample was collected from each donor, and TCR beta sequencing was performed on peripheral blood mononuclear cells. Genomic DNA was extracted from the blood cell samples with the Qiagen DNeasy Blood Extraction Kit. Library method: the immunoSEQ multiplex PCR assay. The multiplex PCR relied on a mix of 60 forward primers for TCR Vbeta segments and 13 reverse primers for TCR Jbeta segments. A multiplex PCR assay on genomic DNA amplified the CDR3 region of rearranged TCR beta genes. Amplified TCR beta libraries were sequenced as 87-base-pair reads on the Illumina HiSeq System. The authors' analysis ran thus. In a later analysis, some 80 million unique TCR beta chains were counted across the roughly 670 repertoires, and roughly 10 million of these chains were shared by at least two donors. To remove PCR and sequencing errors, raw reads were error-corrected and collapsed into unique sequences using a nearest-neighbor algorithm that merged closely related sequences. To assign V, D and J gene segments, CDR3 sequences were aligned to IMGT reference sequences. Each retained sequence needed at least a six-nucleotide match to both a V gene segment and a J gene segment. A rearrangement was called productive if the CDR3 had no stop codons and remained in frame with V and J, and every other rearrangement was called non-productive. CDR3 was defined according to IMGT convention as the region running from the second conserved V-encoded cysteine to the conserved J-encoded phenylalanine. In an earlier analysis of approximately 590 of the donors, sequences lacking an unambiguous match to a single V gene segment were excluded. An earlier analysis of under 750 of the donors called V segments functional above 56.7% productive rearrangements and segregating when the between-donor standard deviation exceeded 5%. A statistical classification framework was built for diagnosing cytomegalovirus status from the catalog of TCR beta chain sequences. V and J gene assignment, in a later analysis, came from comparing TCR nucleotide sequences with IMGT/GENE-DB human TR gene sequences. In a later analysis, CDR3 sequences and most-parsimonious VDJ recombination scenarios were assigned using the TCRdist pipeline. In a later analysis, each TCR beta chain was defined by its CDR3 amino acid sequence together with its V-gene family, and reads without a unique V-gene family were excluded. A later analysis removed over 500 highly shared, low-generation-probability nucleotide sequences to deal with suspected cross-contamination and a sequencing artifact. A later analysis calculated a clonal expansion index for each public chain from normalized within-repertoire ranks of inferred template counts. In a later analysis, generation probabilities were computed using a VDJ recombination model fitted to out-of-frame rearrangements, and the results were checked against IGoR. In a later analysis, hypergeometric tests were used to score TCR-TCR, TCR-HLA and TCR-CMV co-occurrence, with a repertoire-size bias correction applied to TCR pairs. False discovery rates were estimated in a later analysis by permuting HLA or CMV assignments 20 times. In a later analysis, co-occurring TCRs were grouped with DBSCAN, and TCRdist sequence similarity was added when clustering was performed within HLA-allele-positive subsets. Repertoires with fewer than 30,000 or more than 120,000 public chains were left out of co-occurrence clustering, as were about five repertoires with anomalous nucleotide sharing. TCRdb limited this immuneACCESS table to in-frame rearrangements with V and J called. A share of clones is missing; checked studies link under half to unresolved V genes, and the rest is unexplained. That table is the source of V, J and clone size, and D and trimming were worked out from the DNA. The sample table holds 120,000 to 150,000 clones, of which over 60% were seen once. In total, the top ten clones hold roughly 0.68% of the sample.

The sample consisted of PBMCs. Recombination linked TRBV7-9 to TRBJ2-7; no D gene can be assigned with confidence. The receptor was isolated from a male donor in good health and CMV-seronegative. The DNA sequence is TGTGCCAGCAGCTCCTACCCGTTCTACGAGCAGTACTTC. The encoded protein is CASSSYPFYEQYF.